The 2 T cell receptor beta chains reported below all come from one sample, sequenced in a study of blood T cell repertoires in COVID-19. The method was immunoSEQ multiplex PCR; TCRdb's version includes in-frame clones alone and lacks a portion of them. The sample records roughly 97,000 clones, over 70% being singletons. The specimen sequenced was peripheral blood. Every receptor here comes from a man in his fifties with acute or convalescent COVID-19.

The chain's CDR3 is CASSNFVEANYGYTF. For the CDR3, the DNA is TGTGCCAGTAGTAACTTCGTAGAGGCTAACTATGGCTACACCTTC. The rearrangement links TRBV19 to TRBJ1-2; D call uncertain. Between the trimmed V and J ends, which lost 4 bases and 0 bases, there was a span of 12 bases. CDR3 length: 15 amino acids. Per germline, CDR1 LNHDA and CDR2 SQIVND (reference sequence). The variable domain in full, with the rest retrieved from reference TRBV19 and TRBJ1-2, is DGGITQSPKYLFRKEGQNVTLSCEQNLNHDAMYWYRQDPGQGLRLIYYSQIVNDFQKGDIAEGYSVSREKKESFPLTVTSAQKNPTAFYLCASSNFVEANYGYTFGSGTRLTVV.

The chain joins TRBV18 to TRBJ1-1, with 8 nucleotides matching TRBD1. J gave up 2 bases and V 6 bases, and 5 bases lay outside the gene matches. The V gene's germline CDR1 is KGHSH and CDR2 LQKENI. This CDR3 is built from 14 residues. The CDR3 loop is CASSAGQGNTEAFF. As DNA, the CDR3 is TGTGCCAGCTCCGCCGGACAGGGCAACACTGAAGCTTTCTTT.